This is a list of T cell receptor beta chains from one sample in a study of shared clonotypes between healthy human individuals. This table comes from immunoSEQ multiplex PCR, and its TCRdb copy is limited to in-frame clones, with some not included. The table shows 1 million to 1.3 million clones, with around 78% occurring only once. The specimen was memory CD4+ T cells from PBMCs. These receptors were collected from a man between 18 and 35 years old in good health. Some clones in this sample may be carry-over from other donors' samples. Each CDR3 is given with its conserved first and last residue. A D gene is named only where the DNA matches it firmly.

j_call,d_call,v_call,cdr3_aa
TRBJ1-4,TRBD1,TRBV29-1,CSVRGTGSEKLFF
TRBJ2-5,-,TRBV25-1,CASSDQDTQETQYF
TRBJ2-5,-,TRBV9,CASSKGPTYQETQYF
TRBJ1-1,-,TRBV29-1,CSVEVATEAFF
TRBJ1-4,-,TRBV28,CASSVSGLTNEKLFF
TRBJ2-6,-,TRBV30,CAWSPPGLLLSGANVLTF
TRBJ1-1,-,TRBV7-3,CASSLAGPNTEAFF
TRBJ1-5,-,TRBV7-2,CASSLAIQGNQPQHF
TRBJ2-3,-,TRBV7-8,CASSATTDARAQYF
TRBJ2-7,-,TRBV20-1,CSASRPWEQYF
TRBJ2-2,TRBD1,TRBV19,CASSTRTGSPGELFF
TRBJ2-5,-,TRBV4-1,CASSQVGAPPETQYF
TRBJ1-1,-,TRBV5-4,CASSLAGGPTEAFF
TRBJ2-7,-,TRBV19,CATALWDGPLYEQYF
TRBJ2-2,TRBD1,TRBV2,CASRTGGVTGELFF
TRBJ2-7,TRBD2,TRBV28,CAAEGGGLSEQYF